Following are 20 T cell receptor beta chains from one sample sequenced in a study of blood T cell repertoires in COVID-19. TCRdb keeps only in-frame clones here, not all; method: immunoSEQ multiplex PCR. This repertoire shows 130,000 or so clones, roughly 80% found once; its top ten account for 16%. The sample comprised peripheral blood. These TCRs come from a man in his fifties with acute or convalescent COVID-19.

The CDR3 here is CASSLEGPGNTIYF. CDR3 nucleotide sequence: TGTGCCAGCAGCTTGGAGGGGCCCGGAAACACCATATATTTT. V is TRBV5-6 and J is TRBJ1-3; a weak D match, TRBD1 (5 bases). V lost 0 bases, J lost 4 bases, and 8 bases lay in between. Germline CDR1 SGHDT, CDR2 YYEEEE. The CDR3 is 14 residues long.

This clone appeared a few times. The rearrangement joins TRBV7-2 to TRBJ1-2, with 10 bases fitting TRBD1. The junction had 3 bases not matched to a gene; V was cut back by 6 bases and J by 2 bases. Germline values: CDR1 SGHTA, CDR2 FQGNSA. The CDR3 has 14 amino acids. The CDR3 region has the DNA TGTGCCAGCAGTCTGACAGGGGGCAACTATGGCTACACCTTC. Protein sequence: CASSLTGGNYGYTF.

The chain links TRBV4-1 to TRBJ2-1, with 11 bases aligning to TRBD2. The V gene's germline CDR1 is MGHRA and CDR2 YSYEKL. The CDR3 extends over 14 amino acids. Losses at the gene ends were 2 bases for V and 10 bases for J; bases not matched to a gene: 4. The CDR3 here is CASSQTSGSPEQFF. For the CDR3, the DNA is TGCGCCAGCAGCCAAACTAGCGGGAGCCCGGAGCAGTTCTTC.

The V and J genes are TRBV20-1 and TRBJ1-1, with 7 bases lining up with TRBD1. The CDR3 loop spans 11 amino acids. Germline V gene lookup returns CDR1 DFQATT and CDR2 SNEGSKA (reference sequence). The V and J ends lost 1 base and 10 bases, in that order; junction bases with no gene match: 3. This CDR3 is CSARGGQSAFF. The DNA for the CDR3 is TGCAGTGCTAGAGGGGGACAGTCAGCTTTCTTT.

This clone was observed a few times. The chain employs TRBV11-2 and TRBJ2-1, with D perhaps matching TRBD1 (5 bases). Per germline, CDR1 SGHAT and CDR2 FQNNGV. CDR3 size: 14 residues. The V end lost 4 bases, the J end lost 4 bases, and 11 bases lay between the germline ends. The CDR3: CASSSVQGYNEQFF. The CDR3, as DNA: TGTGCCAGCAGCTCAGTGCAGGGTTACAATGAGCAGTTCTTC. The full variable domain, completed using reference TRBV11-2 and TRBJ2-1, is EAGVAQSPRYKIIEKRQSVAFWCNPISGHATLYWYQQILGQGPKLLIQFQNNGVVDDSQLPKDRFSAERLKGVDSTLKIQPAKLEDSAVYLCASSSVQGYNEQFFGPGTRLTVL.

V is TRBV6-5 and J is TRBJ2-7, with D possibly matching TRBD2 (5 bases). Trimming left V 2 bases short and J 3 bases short, with 17 bases between. The CDR3 totals 16 residues. Germline values: CDR1 MNHEY, CDR2 SVGAGI. The CDR3 here is CASSYGINTGGYEQYF. In DNA form, the CDR3 reads TGTGCCAGCAGTTACGGTATAAATACCGGAGGCTACGAGCAGTACTTC.

The gene calls are TRBV10-2 and TRBJ2-1; 7 bases are shared with TRBD2. Germline V lookup: CDR1 WSHSY, CDR2 SAAADI. The length of the CDR3 is 14 residues. The V segment lost 4 bases and the J segment 8 bases; nucleotides outside the gene matches: 8. CDR3 DNA: TGCGCCAGCAGTGTGGGCGGGAGCCAGGATGAGCAGTTCTTC. Translated, it gives CASSVGGSQDEQFF.

The genes are TRBV5-4 and TRBJ1-4, with unresolved D. CDR1 is SGHNT and CDR2 is YYREEE in the germline V gene (reference sequence). V was trimmed by 3 bases and J by 3 bases, leaving 12 bases between them. This CDR3 is 15 amino acids long. The CDR3 reads CASSSGGRANEKLFF. Here the CDR3 DNA reads TGTGCCAGCAGCTCCGGCGGGAGGGCTAATGAAAAACTGTTTTTT.

This clone is a singleton in its sample. The chain employs TRBV3-1 (or the pseudogene TRBV3-2) and TRBJ1-5, with D unclear. The CDR3 runs to 13 residues. Germline CDR1 LGHDT, CDR2 YNNKEL (reference sequence). The V gene lost 3 bases and the J gene lost 6 bases, with 9 bases spanning the gap. The CDR3 region has the DNA TGTGCCAGCAGCCAGCTTCTAGGTCAGCCCCAGCATTTT. Protein product: CASSQLLGQPQHF.

The chain combines TRBV29-1 with TRBJ1-4; 9 nucleotides agree with TRBD1. Germline CDR1 reads SQVTM; CDR2 reads ANQGSEA. This CDR3 comprises 13 residues. Trimming removed 7 bases from V and 8 bases from J; junction bases left unmatched: 8. The CDR3 reads CSAPGQGEEKLFF. CDR3 coding DNA: TGCAGCGCCCCGGGACAGGGAGAAGAAAAACTGTTTTTT.

This chain joins TRBV7-3 and TRBJ2-3; TRBD1 agrees at 8 bases. V shed 3 bases, J shed 2 bases, and the junction held 4 bases outside the gene matches. Per the germline V gene, CDR1 is SGHTA and CDR2 is FQGTGA. This CDR3 is 15 amino acids long. The CDR3 loop is CASSFGQGDTDTQYF. In nucleotides, the CDR3 is TGTGCCAGCAGCTTCGGACAGGGCGACACAGATACGCAGTATTTT.

The CDR3 sequence: CASSLVLGGTEAFF. The DNA of the CDR3 is TGTGCCAGCAGCTTAGTATTAGGGGGCACTGAAGCTTTCTTT. The chain combines TRBV7-2 with TRBJ1-1; TRBD1 is a possible D gene (6 bases). V lost 1 base, J lost 4 bases, and 10 bases lay in between. The CDR3 runs 14 residues. The germline gives CDR1 SGHTA, CDR2 FQGNSA.

This chain links TRBV29-1 with TRBJ1-2; no clear D gene. Germline CDR1 reads SQVTM; CDR2 reads ANQGSEA. The CDR3 runs to 10 residues. V lost 7 bases, J lost 4 bases, and 7 bases lay in between. The CDR3 sequence is CSALSYGYTF. The CDR3 DNA reads as TGCAGCGCTCTAAGCTATGGCTACACCTTC.

The chain has TRBV19 and TRBJ1-5; D is unresolved. The germline V gene has CDR1 LNHDA and CDR2 SQIVND (reference sequence). There are 13 residues in the CDR3. The V and J ends lost 7 bases and 3 bases respectively, with 10 bases between them. This chain's CDR3 is CASTVGFNQPQHF. CDR3 in DNA: TGTGCCAGTACCGTGGGCTTCAATCAGCCCCAGCATTTT.

This clone was detected only a few times. J is TRBJ2-7 and V is TRBV5-1; TRBD1 aligns across 9 bases. The germline V gene encodes CDR1 SGHRS and CDR2 YFSETQ. This CDR3 region has 14 residues. Trimming removed 4 bases from V and 4 bases from J; junction bases left unmatched: 6. As DNA, the CDR3 is TGCGCCAGCAGCAGGGACAGGGATTTATACGAGCAGTACTTC. Translating gives CASSRDRDLYEQYF. The entire variable domain, with the rest obtained from reference TRBV5-1 and TRBJ2-7, is as follows: KAGVTQTPRYLIKTRGQQVTLSCSPISGHRSVSWYQQTPGQGLQFLFEYFSETQRNKGNFPGRFSGRQFSNSRSEMNVSTLELGDSALYLCASSRDRDLYEQYFGPGTRLTVT.

This clone was seen just once. The chain joins TRBV6-1 to TRBJ1-5; TRBD1 is a possible D gene (5 bases). Per germline, CDR1 MNHNS and CDR2 SASEGT. CDR3 length equals 17 residues. V gave up 2 bases and J gave up 5 bases, with 19 bases separating them. CDR3: CASSERRVALPYQPQHF. The CDR3 coding sequence is TGTGCCAGCAGTGAACGCAGGGTTGCCCTACCTTATCAGCCCCAGCATTTT.

The CDR3 loop is CASSKRTGGNTEAFF. The DNA for the CDR3 is TGTGCCAGCAGCAAACGGACAGGGGGGAACACTGAAGCTTTCTTT. This chain joins TRBV3-1 (or the pseudogene TRBV3-2) and TRBJ1-1; TRBD1 aligns across 10 bases. The V segment lost 5 bases and the J segment 1 base; nucleotides outside the gene matches: 4. Germline-derived CDR1 and CDR2 are LGHDT and YNNKEL (reference sequence). This CDR3 is built from 15 residues.

This clone was observed once. In DNA form, the CDR3 reads TGTGCCAGCAAGATTCTCAGGGGTTCCTACAATGAGCAGTTCTTC. This sequence encodes CASKILRGSYNEQFF. J is TRBJ2-1 and V is TRBV6-5; weak D call: TRBD1 (6 bases). The germline V and J ends were trimmed by 7 bases and 1 base, with 14 bases remaining between them. Germline CDR1 reads MNHEY; CDR2 reads SVGAGI. CDR3 length: 15 amino acids.

The gene calls are TRBV3-1 (or the pseudogene TRBV3-2) and TRBJ1-2, with D perhaps TRBD1 (6 bases). From germline, CDR1 is LGHDT and CDR2 YNNKEL (reference sequence). Trimming cost V 1 base and J 4 bases, with 10 bases left between them. CDR3 length: 14 residues. DNA of the CDR3: TGTGCCAGCAGCCAAGGGGGGCAGAGCTATGGCTACACCTTC. It codes for CASSQGGQSYGYTF.

CDR3 in DNA: TGTGCCAGCAGCCCGGTCACAGAGGGGACCCAGTACTTC. This codes for CASSPVTEGTQYF. This chain uses TRBV5-4 with TRBJ2-5; D may be TRBD2 (5 bases). This CDR3 contains 13 residues. V dropped 4 bases and J dropped 7 bases, with 14 bases sitting between them. Germline loops: CDR1 SGHNT, CDR2 YYREEE (reference sequence).